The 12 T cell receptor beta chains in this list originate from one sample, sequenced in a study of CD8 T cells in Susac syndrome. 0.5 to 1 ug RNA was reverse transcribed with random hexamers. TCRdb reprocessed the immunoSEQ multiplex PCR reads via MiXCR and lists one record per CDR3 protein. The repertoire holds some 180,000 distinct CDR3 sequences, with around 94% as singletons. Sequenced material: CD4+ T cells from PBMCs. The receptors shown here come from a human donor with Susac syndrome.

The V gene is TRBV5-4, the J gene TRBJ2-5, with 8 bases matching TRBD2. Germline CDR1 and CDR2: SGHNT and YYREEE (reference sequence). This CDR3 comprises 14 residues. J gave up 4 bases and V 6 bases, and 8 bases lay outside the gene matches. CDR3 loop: CASTRGGPRETQYF. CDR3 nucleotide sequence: TGTGCCAGCACCCGGGGGGGACCTCGAGAGACCCAGTACTTC. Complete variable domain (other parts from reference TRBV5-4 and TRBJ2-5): ETGVTQSPTHLIKTRGQQVTLRCSSQSGHNTVSWYQQALGQGPQFIFQYYREEENGRGNFPPRFSGLQFPNYSSELNVNALELDDSALYLCASTRGGPRETQYFGPGTRLLVL.

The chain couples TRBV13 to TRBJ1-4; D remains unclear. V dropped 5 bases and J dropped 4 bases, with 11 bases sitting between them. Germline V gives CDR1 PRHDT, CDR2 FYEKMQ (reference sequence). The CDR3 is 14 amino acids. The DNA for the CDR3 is TGTGCCAGCAGCCGGGTGCCGAATAATGAAAAACTGTTTTTT. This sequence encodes CASSRVPNNEKLFF.

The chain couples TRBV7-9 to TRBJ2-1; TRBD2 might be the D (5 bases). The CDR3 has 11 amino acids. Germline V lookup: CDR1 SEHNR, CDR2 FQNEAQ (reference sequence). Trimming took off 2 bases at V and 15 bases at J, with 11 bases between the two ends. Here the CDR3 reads CASSLQDGRFF. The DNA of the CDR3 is TGTGCCAGCAGCTTACAGGATGGGAGGTTCTTC.

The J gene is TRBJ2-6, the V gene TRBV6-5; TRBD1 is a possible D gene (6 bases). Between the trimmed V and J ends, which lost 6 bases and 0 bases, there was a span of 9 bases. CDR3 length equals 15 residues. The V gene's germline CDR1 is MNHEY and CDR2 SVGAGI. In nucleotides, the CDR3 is TGTGCCAGCAGCCCCAGGGGCTCTGGGGCCAACGTCCTGACTTTC. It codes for CASSPRGSGANVLTF.

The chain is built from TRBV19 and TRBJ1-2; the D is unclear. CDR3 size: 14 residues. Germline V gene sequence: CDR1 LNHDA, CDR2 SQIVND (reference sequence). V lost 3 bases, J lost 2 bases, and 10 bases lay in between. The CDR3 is CASSIGRPNYGYTF. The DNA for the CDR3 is TGTGCCAGTAGTATCGGCAGACCCAACTATGGCTACACCTTC. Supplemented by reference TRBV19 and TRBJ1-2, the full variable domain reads DGGITQSPKYLFRKEGQNVTLSCEQNLNHDAMYWYRQDPGQGLRLIYYSQIVNDFQKGDIAEGYSVSREKKESFPLTVTSAQKNPTAFYLCASSIGRPNYGYTFGSGTRLTVV.

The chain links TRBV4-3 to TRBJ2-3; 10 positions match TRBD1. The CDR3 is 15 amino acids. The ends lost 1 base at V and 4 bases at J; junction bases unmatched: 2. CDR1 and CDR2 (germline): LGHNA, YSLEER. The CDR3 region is CASSQATGGADTQYF. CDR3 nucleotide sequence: TGCGCCAGCAGCCAAGCGACAGGGGGCGCAGATACGCAGTATTTT.

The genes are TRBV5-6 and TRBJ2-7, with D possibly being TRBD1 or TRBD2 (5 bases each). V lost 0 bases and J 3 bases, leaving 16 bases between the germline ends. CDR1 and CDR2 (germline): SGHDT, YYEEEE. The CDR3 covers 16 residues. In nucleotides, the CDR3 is TGTGCCAGCAGCTTGGAGGCAGGGAGCGGCGTCTACGAGCAGTACTTC. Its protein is CASSLEAGSGVYEQYF.

The CDR3 DNA reads TGTGCCAGCTCACCCGGGACAGGGGTGGCCTACGAGCAGTACTTC. This codes for CASSPGTGVAYEQYF. This sequence joins TRBV18 and TRBJ2-7; 10 bases agree with TRBD1. V lost 3 bases to trimming and J lost 2 bases; unmatched junction nucleotides: 4. CDR1 is KGHSH, CDR2 LQKENI, per germline. CDR3 length: 15 amino acids.

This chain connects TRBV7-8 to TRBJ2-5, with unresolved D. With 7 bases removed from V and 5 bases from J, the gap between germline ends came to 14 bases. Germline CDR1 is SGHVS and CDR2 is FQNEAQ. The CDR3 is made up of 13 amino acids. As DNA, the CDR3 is TGTGCCAGCACATCCCTCGTCGGGGAGACCCAGTACTTC. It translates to CASTSLVGETQYF.

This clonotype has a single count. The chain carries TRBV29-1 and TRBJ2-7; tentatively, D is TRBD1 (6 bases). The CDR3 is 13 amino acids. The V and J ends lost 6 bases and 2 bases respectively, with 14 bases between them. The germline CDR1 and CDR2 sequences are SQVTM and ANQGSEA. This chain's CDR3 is CSVGGQNAYEQYF. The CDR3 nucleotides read TGCAGCGTGGGTGGACAGAACGCCTACGAGCAGTACTTC.

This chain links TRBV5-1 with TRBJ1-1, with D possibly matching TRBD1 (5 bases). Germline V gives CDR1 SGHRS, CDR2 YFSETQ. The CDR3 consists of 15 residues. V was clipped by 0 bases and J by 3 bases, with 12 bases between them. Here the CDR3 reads CASSLAVGGDTEAFF. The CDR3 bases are TGCGCCAGCAGCTTGGCCGTGGGGGGAGACACTGAAGCTTTCTTT.

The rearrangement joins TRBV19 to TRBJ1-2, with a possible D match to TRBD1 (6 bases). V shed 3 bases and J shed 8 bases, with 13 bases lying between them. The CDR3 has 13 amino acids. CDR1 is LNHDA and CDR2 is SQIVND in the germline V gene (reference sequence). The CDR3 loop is CASSMGAEDGYTF. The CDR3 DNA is TGTGCCAGTAGTATGGGGGCGGAAGACGGCTACACCTTC.